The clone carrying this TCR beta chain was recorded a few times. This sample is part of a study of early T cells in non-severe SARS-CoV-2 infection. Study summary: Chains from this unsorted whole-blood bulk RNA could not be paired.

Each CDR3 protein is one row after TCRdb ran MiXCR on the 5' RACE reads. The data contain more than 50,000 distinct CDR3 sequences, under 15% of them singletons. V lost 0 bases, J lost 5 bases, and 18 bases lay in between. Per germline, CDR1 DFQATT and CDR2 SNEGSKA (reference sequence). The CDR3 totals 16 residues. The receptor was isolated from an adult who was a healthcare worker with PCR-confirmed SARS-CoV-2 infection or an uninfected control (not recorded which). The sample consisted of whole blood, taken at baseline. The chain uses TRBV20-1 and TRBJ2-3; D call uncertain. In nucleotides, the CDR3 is TGCAGTGCTAGAGACGGCTGGTCCGTGTCGGTAGATACGCAGTATTTT. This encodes CSARDGWSVSVDTQYF.